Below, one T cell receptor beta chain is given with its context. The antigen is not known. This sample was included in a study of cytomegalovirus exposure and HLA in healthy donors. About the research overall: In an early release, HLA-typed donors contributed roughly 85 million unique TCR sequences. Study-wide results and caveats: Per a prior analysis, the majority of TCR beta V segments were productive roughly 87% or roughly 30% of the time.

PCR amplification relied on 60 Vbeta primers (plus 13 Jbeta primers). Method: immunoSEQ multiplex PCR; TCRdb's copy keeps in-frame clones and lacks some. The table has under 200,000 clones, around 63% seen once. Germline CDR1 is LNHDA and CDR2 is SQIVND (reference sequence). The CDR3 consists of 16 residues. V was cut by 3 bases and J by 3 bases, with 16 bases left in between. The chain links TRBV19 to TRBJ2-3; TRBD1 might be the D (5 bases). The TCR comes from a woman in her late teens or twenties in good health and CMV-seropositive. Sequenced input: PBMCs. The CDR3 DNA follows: TGTGCCAGTAGTATTGTAAGGGGCCCCCCAACAGATACGCAGTATTTT. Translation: CASSIVRGPPTDTQYF.